The source of this TCR beta chain is a study of blood T cell repertoires in COVID-19. Sequencing used immunoSEQ multiplex PCR; TCRdb keeps in-frame clones, though not all of them. The table has more than 150,000 clones, 79% seen once; the top ten hold roughly 17%. V was shortened by 5 bases and J by 3 bases, with 11 bases between the two germline ends. Germline V gene data show CDR1 as LNHDA and CDR2 as SQIVND (reference sequence). The CDR3 is made up of 13 amino acids. This clone was detected only a few times. The sequence was collected from a man aged 60-69 years with active or convalescent COVID-19. The J gene is TRBJ2-7, the V gene TRBV19; the D gene is possibly TRBD1 (5 bases). The sequencing input was peripheral blood. The CDR3 coding sequence is TGTGCCAGTAGTCAGGGAAGAGTCTACGAGCAGTACTTC. Its translation: CASSQGRVYEQYF.